Below are 14 T cell receptor beta chains sequenced from a single sample in a study of blood T cell repertoires in COVID-19 (dated by TCRdb to 2019 to 2021). The protocol used for the library was the immunoSEQ multiplex PCR assay. TCRdb re-hosts the immuneACCESS table, in-frame sequences only. Its copies lack some clones; in the studies checked, an unresolved V gene accounts for under half of them, and the cause for the rest is not known. In this sample the table shows roughly 250,000 clones, 81% of which occur a single time. The leading ten clones occupy 2.5% to 3.5% of the sample. Sequencing was performed on peripheral blood. Source of these receptors: a woman in her fifties or sixties with active or convalescent COVID-19.

The chain recombines TRBV6-5 with TRBJ2-7, with D possibly matching TRBD1 (6 bases). Germline loops: CDR1 MNHEY, CDR2 SVGAGI. The V end was cut by 6 bases, the J end by 1 base, with 10 bases between. CDR3 length: 13 amino acids. In DNA form, the CDR3 reads TGTGCCAGCAGACGACAGGATTCCTACGAGCAGTACTTC. Protein sequence: CASRRQDSYEQYF.

This clone was found once. The CDR3 sequence: CAYYLQGAKGNTIYF. CDR3 nucleotide sequence: TGTGCCTACTACCTACAGGGGGCGAAAGGAAACACCATATATTTT. J is TRBJ1-3 and V is TRBV30, with TRBD1 identical over 9 bases. Germline lookup yields CDR1 GTSNPN and CDR2 SVGIG (reference sequence). Trimming at V came to 7 bases and at J to 4 bases, leaving 11 bases not matched to a gene. This CDR3 has 15 amino acids.

This clone was counted a few times. The chain employs TRBV18 and TRBJ2-2; 9 bases align to TRBD1. V trimming: 6 bases; J trimming: 7 bases; junction bases outside the gene matches: 12. Germline assignment: CDR1 KGHSH and CDR2 LQKENI. This CDR3 region has 16 residues. CDR3 region: CASSPAGQGTYGELFF. The CDR3 coding sequence is TGTGCCAGCTCGCCAGCCGGACAGGGGACTTACGGGGAGCTGTTTTTT.

Comments on this clone: At one of its ends the junction is not consistent with the germline gene, which may arise from a read error. The chain employs TRBV11-2 and TRBJ2-3, with TRBD1 matching 9 bases. The CDR3 is 12 residues long. CDR1 is SGHAT, CDR2 FQNNGV, per germline. CDR3 amino acids: CASSFTDRGKNF. CDR3 DNA sequence: TGTGCCAGCAGCTTCACGGACAGGGGCAAGAATTTT.

V is TRBV15 and J is TRBJ1-2; perhaps TRBD1 as D (6 bases). The V gene's germline CDR1 is LNHNV and CDR2 YYDKDF (reference sequence). The CDR3 is 16 residues long. Deletions cut 4 bases from V and 0 bases from J, with 15 bases between. This chain's CDR3 is CATSKLDRRANYGYTF. CDR3 bases: TGTGCCACCAGCAAGCTCGACAGGAGAGCTAACTATGGCTACACCTTC.

The genes are TRBV5-1 and TRBJ1-2; 7 bases fit TRBD1. CDR3 length: 15 residues. Looked up from germline, CDR1 is SGHRS and CDR2 is YFSETQ. The ends lost 1 base at V and 6 bases at J; junction bases unmatched: 9. The CDR3 loop reads CASSLWAGGRDGYTF. DNA of the CDR3: TGCGCCAGCAGCTTGTGGGCAGGGGGAAGGGATGGCTACACCTTC.

The V call is TRBV6-1, the J call TRBJ2-1, with 9 bases fitting TRBD1. The trim removed 6 bases at V and 10 bases at J, leaving 16 bases unmatched. CDR1 is MNHNS and CDR2 is SASEGT in the germline V gene. This CDR3 spans 16 amino acids. DNA for the CDR3: TGTGCCAGCAGAGAACGGGACAGGGCCCCGAATGGGGAGCAGTTCTTC. The encoded protein is CASRERDRAPNGEQFF.

This CDR3 reads CASSPGRIQGLAGSTQYF. The CDR3 DNA is TGCGCCAGCAGCCCAGGGCGGATCCAGGGACTAGCGGGCAGTACCCAGTACTTC. The chain uses TRBV4-1 and TRBJ2-7; 12 bases map to TRBD2. Germline loops: CDR1 MGHRA, CDR2 YSYEKL. This CDR3 has 18 residues. V trimming: 4 bases; J trimming: 10 bases; junction bases outside the gene matches: 20.

This clone was seen once. At one end, the junction sequence differs from germline, possibly due to a read error. The V and J genes are TRBV19 and TRBJ1-1, with 7 nucleotides matching TRBD1. Germline V gives CDR1 LNHDA, CDR2 SQIVND (reference sequence). The CDR3 covers 14 residues. CDR3 nucleotides: TGTGCCACTAGTGACAGGGCCTCGAACACTGAAGCTTTCTTT. Its protein product is CATSDRASNTEAFF.

This chain uses TRBV27 with TRBJ2-7; tentative D call: TRBD2 (6 bases). This CDR3 region has 15 residues. Germline CDR1 reads MNHEY; CDR2 reads SMNVEV (reference sequence). V was trimmed by 6 bases and J by 3 bases, leaving 18 bases between them. The chain's CDR3 is CASSLAWGDDYEQYF. CDR3 nucleotides: TGTGCCAGCAGCCTAGCGTGGGGGGATGACTACGAGCAGTACTTC.

The chain links TRBV9 to TRBJ2-1, with D tentatively TRBD2 (5 bases). The germline gives CDR1 SGDLS, CDR2 YYNGEE. This CDR3 has 14 residues. Trimming left V 3 bases short and J 9 bases short, with 16 bases between. Here the CDR3 reads CASSANWESSEQFF. The CDR3, as DNA: TGTGCCAGCAGCGCGAATTGGGAGTCAAGTGAGCAGTTCTTC.

The chain employs TRBV6-4 and TRBJ2-5; possible D gene TRBD1, 5 bases. V shed 0 bases and J shed 5 bases, with 10 bases lying between them. The CDR3 totals 14 residues. Germline loops: CDR1 MRHNA, CDR2 SNTAGT. CDR3 sequence reads: CASSDSRGRETQYF. The CDR3 DNA follows: TGTGCCAGCAGTGACTCAAGGGGCCGGGAGACCCAGTACTTC.

The V and J genes are TRBV6-1 and TRBJ1-6; 9 bases fit TRBD1. The CDR3 is made up of 15 amino acids. CDR1 and CDR2 from the germline V gene are MNHNS and SASEGT. The V segment lost 6 bases and the J segment 9 bases; nucleotides outside the gene matches: 9. The CDR3 DNA sequence: TGTGCCAGCAGCCAACAGACAGGGGGAGGTTCACCCCTCCACTTT. Its translation is CASSQQTGGGSPLHF.

This chain links TRBV21-1 with TRBJ2-5; the table's D gene call, TRBD1, was not cross checked with the DNA. TRBV21-1 is shown as a pseudogene. There are 16 residues in the CDR3. Here the CDR3 DNA reads TGTGCCAGCAGCACTAGACGGACAGCTGGCGCAGAGACCCAGTACTTC. Translation gives CASSTRRTAGAETQYF.